The table lists the clone carrying this TCR beta chain with a few counts. Its matching antigen is unknown. This specimen belongs to a study of shared clonotypes between healthy human individuals. Regarding the study as a whole: The low donor count limited represented genetic and exposure-history diversity. Tissue TCR repertoires likely differ from these blood-only repertoires.

From germline, CDR1 is LGHNA and CDR2 YNFKEQ. This CDR3 region has 15 residues. Trimming took 5 bases from V and 7 from J; bases not matched to a gene: 7. All donors qualified as healthy HIV-negative adults and had experienced no recent acute infections or vaccinations. Here immunoSEQ multiplex PCR was the method, and the copy in TCRdb shows in-frame clones only, minus some. The data contain about 470,000 clones, about 76% of them singletons. Sequenced: PBMCs. The gene calls are TRBV4-2 and TRBJ2-1; 11 nucleotides match TRBD2. The sequence derives from a woman aged 40 to 55 in good health. Some clones in this sample may be carry-over from other donors' samples. Here the CDR3 DNA reads TGTGCCAGCAGCTCCGGGACTAGCGGAAATAATGAGCAGTTCTTC. Translation gives CASSSGTSGNNEQFF.